This T cell receptor (beta chain) was identified in a study of blood T cell repertoires in COVID-19. As for the study in general: The samples span acute and convalescent COVID-19 from the United States, Italy and Spain. PBMCs, B-cell-depleted T cells, or T cells were the source of the cDNA or gDNA that made up the material.

The length of the CDR3 is 14 residues. V shed 5 bases and J shed 0 bases, with 11 bases lying between them. CDR1 and CDR2 (germline): SGHNT, YYREEE (reference sequence). In Seattle, patients joined the study during active infection and were tracked longitudinally. Original data processing: Amplification of reference gene primers provided the estimated nucleated cell counts. The data were produced by immunoSEQ multiplex PCR, yet TCRdb's version contains in-frame clones alone and is incomplete. Clone size and the V and J calls come from that table; the DNA yielded D and trimming. The data show 15,000 to 20,000 clones, around 77% seen once.

The origin of this receptor is a man between 70 and 80 years old with COVID-19, enrolled during active disease. The chain uses TRBV5-4 and TRBJ1-2; a weak D match, TRBD1 (6 bases). Sequenced sample: peripheral blood. CDR3 region: CASRERGSNYGYTF. The CDR3 DNA sequence: TGTGCCAGCAGGGAAAGGGGGTCTAACTATGGCTACACCTTC.